What follows describes a single T cell receptor beta chain. The antigen remains unidentified. The sample is drawn from a study of blood T cells in healthy people across ages. Findings of the study overall: Long-lived donors had more naive CD4+ cells and higher diversity than aged donors.

Then a second PCR, running roughly 7 to 11 cycles, was carried out with a sample-barcoded 5' primer and a J-beta primer mix. Each CDR3 protein is one row after TCRdb ran MiXCR on the 5' RACE reads. The sample has about 1.8 million distinct CDR3 sequences; approximately 50% are singletons. This sequence originates from a woman between 35 and 50 years old in good health. Sequencing was performed on blood.

The CDR3: CASSDLFGTEDTEAFF. The CDR3 coding sequence is TGCGCCAGCAGTGATTTATTCGGGACGGAAGACACTGAAGCTTTCTTT. The J gene is TRBJ1-1, the V gene TRBV10-2; D possibly corresponds to TRBD1 (5 bases). The CDR3 is 16 amino acids. Germline loops: CDR1 WSHSY, CDR2 SAAADI. The germline V and J ends were trimmed by 3 bases and 3 bases, with 17 bases remaining between them.